This T cell receptor (beta chain) was documented in a study of identical twins. In TCRdb, the 5' RACE reads were re-called with MiXCR into one record per CDR3 protein. The data show over 500,000 distinct CDR3 sequences, 20% to 25% seen once. Losses at the gene ends were 4 bases for V and 0 bases for J; bases not matched to a gene: 7. The CDR3 is made up of 16 amino acids. Germline values: CDR1 MNHEY, CDR2 SVGAGI. These data are also associated with another study on T cells expressing NK-cell markers.

Source material: CD4+ T cells sorted from blood. The receptor's source is a woman between 18 and 29 years old in good health. The rearrangement uses TRBV6-5 and TRBJ2-3; 7 bases are shared with TRBD2. The DNA for the CDR3 is TGTGCCAGCAGTTCCTACCGGGGGGTCAGCACAGATACGCAGTATTTT. Translated: CASSSYRGVSTDTQYF.